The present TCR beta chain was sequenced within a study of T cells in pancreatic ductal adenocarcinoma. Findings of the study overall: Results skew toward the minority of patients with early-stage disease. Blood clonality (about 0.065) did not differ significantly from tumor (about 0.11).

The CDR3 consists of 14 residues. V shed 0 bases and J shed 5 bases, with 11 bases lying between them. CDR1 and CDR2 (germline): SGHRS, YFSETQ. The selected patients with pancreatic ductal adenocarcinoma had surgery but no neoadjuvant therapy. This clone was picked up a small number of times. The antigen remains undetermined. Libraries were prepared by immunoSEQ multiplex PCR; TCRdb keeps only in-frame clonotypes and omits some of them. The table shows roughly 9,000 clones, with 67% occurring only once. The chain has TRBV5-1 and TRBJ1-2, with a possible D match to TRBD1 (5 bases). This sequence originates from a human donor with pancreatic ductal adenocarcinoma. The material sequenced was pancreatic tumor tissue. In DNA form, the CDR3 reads TGCGCCAGCAGCTTGGCGGGGACCGGTTATGGCTACACCTTC. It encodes CASSLAGTGYGYTF.